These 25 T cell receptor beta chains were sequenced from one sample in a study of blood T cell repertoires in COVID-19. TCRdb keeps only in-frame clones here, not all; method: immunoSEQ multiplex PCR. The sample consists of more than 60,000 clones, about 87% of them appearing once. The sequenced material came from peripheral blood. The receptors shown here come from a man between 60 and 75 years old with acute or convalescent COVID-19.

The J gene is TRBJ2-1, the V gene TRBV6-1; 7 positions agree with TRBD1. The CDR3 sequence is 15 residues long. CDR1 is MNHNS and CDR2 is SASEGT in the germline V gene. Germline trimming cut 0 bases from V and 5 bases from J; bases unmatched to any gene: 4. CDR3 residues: CASSEAQGVNNEQFF. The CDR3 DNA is TGTGCCAGCAGTGAAGCCCAGGGGGTAAACAATGAGCAGTTCTTC.

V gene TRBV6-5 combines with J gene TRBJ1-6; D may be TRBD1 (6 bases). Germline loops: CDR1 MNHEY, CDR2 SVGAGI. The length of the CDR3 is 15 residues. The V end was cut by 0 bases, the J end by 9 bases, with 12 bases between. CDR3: CASSYSGQGSSPLHF. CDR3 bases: TGTGCCAGCAGTTACTCCGGCCAGGGGAGTTCACCCCTCCACTTT.

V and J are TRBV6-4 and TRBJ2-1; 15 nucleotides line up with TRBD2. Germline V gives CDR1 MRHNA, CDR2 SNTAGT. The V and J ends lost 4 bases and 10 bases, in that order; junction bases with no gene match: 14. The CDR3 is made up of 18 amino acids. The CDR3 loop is CASSVGLAGGTLDEEQFF. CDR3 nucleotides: TGTGCCAGCAGTGTGGGACTAGCGGGGGGTACTTTGGATGAGGAGCAGTTCTTC.

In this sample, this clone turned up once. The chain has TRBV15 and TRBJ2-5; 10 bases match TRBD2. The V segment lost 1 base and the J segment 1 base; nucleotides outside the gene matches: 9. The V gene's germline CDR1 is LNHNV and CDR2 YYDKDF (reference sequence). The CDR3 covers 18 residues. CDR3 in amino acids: CATSRAGLLAGVQETQYF. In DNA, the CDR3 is TGTGCCACCAGCAGAGCCGGACTTCTAGCGGGGGTCCAAGAGACCCAGTACTTC. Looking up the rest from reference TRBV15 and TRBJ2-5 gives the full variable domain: DAMVIQNPRYQVTQFGKPVTLSCSQTLNHNVMYWYQQKSSQAPKLLFHYYDKDFNNEADTPDNFQSRRPNTSFCFLDIRSPGLGDTAMYLCATSRAGLLAGVQETQYFGPGTRLLVL.

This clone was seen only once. The CDR3, as DNA: TGTGCCAGCAGCCAGGAGGGACAGCGAAACAAACTGTTTTTT. This translates into CASSQEGQRNKLFF. J is TRBJ1-4 and V is TRBV4-2; 7 nucleotides align to TRBD1. Trimming cost V 3 bases and J 11 bases; bases outside gene matches: 9. The length of the CDR3 is 14 residues. The germline CDR1 and CDR2 sequences are LGHNA and YNFKEQ.

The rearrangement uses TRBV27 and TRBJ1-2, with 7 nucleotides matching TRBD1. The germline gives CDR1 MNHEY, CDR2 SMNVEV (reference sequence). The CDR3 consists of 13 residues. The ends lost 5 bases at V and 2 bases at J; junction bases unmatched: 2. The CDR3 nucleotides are TGTGCCAGCAGTCAAGGGGGCAACTATGGCTACACCTTC. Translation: CASSQGGNYGYTF.

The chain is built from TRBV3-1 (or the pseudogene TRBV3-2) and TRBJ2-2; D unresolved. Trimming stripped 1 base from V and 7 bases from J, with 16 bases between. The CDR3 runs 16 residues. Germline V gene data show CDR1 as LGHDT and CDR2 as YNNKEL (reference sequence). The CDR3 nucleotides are TGTGCCAGCAGCCAAGGGGCAGGCTCAAGGATCGGGGAGCTGTTTTTT. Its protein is CASSQGAGSRIGELFF.

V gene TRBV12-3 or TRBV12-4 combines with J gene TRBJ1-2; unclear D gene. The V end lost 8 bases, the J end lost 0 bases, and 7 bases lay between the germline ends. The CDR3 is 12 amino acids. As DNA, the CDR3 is TGTGCCAGCGCGGGAGCTAACTATGGCTACACCTTC. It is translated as CASAGANYGYTF.

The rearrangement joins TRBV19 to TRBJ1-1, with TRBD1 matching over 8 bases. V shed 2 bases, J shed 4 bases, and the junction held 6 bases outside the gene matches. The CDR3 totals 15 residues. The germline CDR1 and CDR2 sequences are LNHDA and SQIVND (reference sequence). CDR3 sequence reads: CASSISGGGGTEAFF. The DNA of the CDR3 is TGTGCCAGTAGTATATCAGGGGGCGGCGGCACTGAAGCTTTCTTT.

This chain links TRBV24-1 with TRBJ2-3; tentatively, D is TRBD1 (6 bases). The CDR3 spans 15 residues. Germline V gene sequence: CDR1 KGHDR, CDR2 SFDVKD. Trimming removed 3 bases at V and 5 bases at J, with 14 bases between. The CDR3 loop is CATSDGSGEGDTQYF. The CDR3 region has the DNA TGTGCCACCAGTGATGGGTCAGGGGAAGGAGATACGCAGTATTTT.

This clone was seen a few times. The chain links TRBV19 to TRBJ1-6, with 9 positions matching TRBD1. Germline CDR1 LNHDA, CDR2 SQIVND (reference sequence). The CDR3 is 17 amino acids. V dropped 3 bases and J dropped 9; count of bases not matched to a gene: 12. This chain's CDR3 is CASSILNPGQGRSPLHF. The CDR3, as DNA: TGTGCCAGTAGTATCCTCAACCCGGGACAGGGACGTTCACCCCTCCACTTT.

The CDR3 reads CASSPILQVSPSYEQYF. The CDR3 bases are TGTGCCAGCAGCCCTATCTTACAGGTGTCTCCGTCCTACGAGCAGTACTTC. V gene TRBV13 combines with J gene TRBJ2-7; maybe TRBD1 (5 bases). V dropped 5 bases and J dropped 1 base, with 21 bases sitting between them. The CDR3 runs 17 residues. Per germline, CDR1 PRHDT and CDR2 FYEKMQ (reference sequence).

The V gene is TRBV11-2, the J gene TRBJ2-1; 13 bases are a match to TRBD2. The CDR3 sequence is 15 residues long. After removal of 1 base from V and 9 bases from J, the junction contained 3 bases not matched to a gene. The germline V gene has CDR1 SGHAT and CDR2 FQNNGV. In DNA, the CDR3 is TGTGCCAGCAGCTTAGGACTAGCGGGGGGAATTGAGCAGTTCTTC. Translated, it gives CASSLGLAGGIEQFF.

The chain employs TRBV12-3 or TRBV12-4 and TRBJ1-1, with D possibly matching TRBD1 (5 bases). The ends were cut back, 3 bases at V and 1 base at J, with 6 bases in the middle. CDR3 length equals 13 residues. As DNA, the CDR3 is TGTGCCAGCAGTTTCACAGGGAACACTGAAGCTTTCTTT. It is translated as CASSFTGNTEAFF.

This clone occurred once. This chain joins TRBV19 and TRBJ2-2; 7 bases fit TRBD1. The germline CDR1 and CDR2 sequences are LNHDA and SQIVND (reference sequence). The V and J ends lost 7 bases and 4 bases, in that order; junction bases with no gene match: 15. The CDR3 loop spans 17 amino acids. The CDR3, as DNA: TGTGCCAGTAACCCCCCGTTAGGGGGCCGAGGCACCGGGGAGCTGTTTTTT. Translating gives CASNPPLGGRGTGELFF.

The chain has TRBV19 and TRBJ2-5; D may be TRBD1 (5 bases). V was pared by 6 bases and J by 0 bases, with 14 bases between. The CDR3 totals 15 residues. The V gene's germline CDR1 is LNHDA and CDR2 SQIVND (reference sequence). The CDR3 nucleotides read TGTGCCAGTAGACGACAGCTGGGGAACCAAGAGACCCAGTACTTC. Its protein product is CASRRQLGNQETQYF.

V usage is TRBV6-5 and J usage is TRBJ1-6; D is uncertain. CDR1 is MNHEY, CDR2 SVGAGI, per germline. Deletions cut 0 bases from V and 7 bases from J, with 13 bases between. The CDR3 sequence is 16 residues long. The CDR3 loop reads CASSYSSAGPNSPLHF. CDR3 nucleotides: TGTGCCAGCAGTTACTCTTCAGCAGGTCCGAATTCACCCCTCCACTTT.

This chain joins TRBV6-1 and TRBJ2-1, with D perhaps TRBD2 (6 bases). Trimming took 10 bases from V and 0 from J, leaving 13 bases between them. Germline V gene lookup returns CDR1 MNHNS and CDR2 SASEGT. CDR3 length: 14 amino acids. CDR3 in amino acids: CATEPGGSYNEQFF. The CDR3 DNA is TGTGCCACCGAGCCCGGGGGCTCCTACAATGAGCAGTTCTTC.

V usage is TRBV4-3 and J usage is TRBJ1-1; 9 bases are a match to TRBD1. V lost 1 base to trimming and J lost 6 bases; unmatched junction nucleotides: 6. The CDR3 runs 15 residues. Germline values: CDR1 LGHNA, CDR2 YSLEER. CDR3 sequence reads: CASSQVGQGSAEAFF. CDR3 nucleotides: TGCGCCAGCAGCCAAGTGGGACAGGGTTCTGCTGAAGCTTTCTTT.

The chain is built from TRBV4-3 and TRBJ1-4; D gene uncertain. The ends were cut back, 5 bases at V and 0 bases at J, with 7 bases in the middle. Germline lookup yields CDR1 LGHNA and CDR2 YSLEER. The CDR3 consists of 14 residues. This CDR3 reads CASSVSATNEKLFF. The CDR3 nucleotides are TGCGCCAGCAGCGTTAGTGCAACTAATGAAAAACTGTTTTTT.

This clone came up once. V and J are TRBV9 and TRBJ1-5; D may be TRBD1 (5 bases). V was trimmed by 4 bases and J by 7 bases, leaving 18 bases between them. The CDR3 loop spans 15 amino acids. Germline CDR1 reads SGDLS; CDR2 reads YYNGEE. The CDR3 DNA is TGTGCCAGCAGCAGAGGGTCGGGGGGGAGGCAGCCCCAGCATTTT. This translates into CASSRGSGGRQPQHF.

The CDR3 protein is CASSPGQGSTYGYTF. CDR3 coding DNA: TGTGCCAGCAGTCCGGGACAGGGGAGTACCTATGGCTACACCTTC. V gene TRBV6-2 or TRBV6-3 combines with J gene TRBJ1-2, with 10 nucleotides matching TRBD1. The CDR3 covers 15 residues. Germline values: CDR1 MNHEY, CDR2 SVGEGT. The J segment lost 4 bases and the V segment lost 5 bases, leaving 7 bases of the junction unmatched.

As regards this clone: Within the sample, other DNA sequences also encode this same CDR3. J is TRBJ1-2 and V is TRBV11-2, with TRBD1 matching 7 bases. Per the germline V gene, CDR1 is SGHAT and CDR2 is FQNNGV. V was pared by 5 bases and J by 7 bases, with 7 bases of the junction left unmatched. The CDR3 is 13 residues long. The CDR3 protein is CASSTTTGFGYTF. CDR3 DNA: TGTGCCAGCAGCACTACGACAGGGTTTGGCTACACCTTC.

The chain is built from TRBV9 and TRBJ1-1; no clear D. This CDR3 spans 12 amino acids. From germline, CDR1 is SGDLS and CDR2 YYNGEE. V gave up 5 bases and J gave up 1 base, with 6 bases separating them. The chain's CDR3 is CASRNRNTEAFF. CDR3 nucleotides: TGTGCCAGCAGGAATAGGAACACTGAAGCTTTCTTT. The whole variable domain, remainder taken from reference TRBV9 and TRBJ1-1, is DSGVTQTPKHLITATGQRVTLRCSPRSGDLSVYWYQQSLDQGLQFLIQYYNGEERAKGNILERFSAQQFPDLHSELNLSSLELGDSALYFCASRNRNTEAFFGQGTRLTVV.

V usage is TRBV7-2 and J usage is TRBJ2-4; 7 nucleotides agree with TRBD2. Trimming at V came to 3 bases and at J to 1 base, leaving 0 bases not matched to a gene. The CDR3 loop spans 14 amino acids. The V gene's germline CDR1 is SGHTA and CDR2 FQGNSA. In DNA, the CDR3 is TGTGCCAGCAGCTTCGGGAGGGCCAAAAACATTCAGTACTTC. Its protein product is CASSFGRAKNIQYF.